This T cell receptor beta chain was recovered during a study of T cells in Graves' hyperthyroidism and ophthalmopathy. In this sample, this clonotype turned up many times. RNA transcripts served as the template for amplifying TCR beta CDR3 regions. TCR CDR3 underwent first-round RT-PCR with the HTBI primer set. TCRdb processed the multiplex PCR reads anew with MiXCR; each CDR3 protein has one entry. The data show fewer than 450,000 distinct CDR3 sequences, roughly a sixth seen once. First hyperthyroidism diagnosis is when the blood sample was obtained, before any ophthalmopathy symptoms. PBMCs were derived from around 10 ml fresh peripheral blood. The trim removed 3 bases at V and 4 bases at J, leaving 15 bases unmatched. Germline values: CDR1 MDHEN, CDR2 SYDVKM. The CDR3 spans 17 residues.

The V call is TRBV28, the J call TRBJ2-7; TRBD2 matches at 7 bases. The receptor was derived from a woman in her 30s with Graves' hyperthyroidism that later progressed to Graves' ophthalmopathy. Sequencing was performed on blood. The CDR3 nucleotides read TGTGCCAGCAGTTTCAATTACCGGGCGGGAGTTGGATACGAGCAGTACTTC. Protein product: CASSFNYRAGVGYEQYF.